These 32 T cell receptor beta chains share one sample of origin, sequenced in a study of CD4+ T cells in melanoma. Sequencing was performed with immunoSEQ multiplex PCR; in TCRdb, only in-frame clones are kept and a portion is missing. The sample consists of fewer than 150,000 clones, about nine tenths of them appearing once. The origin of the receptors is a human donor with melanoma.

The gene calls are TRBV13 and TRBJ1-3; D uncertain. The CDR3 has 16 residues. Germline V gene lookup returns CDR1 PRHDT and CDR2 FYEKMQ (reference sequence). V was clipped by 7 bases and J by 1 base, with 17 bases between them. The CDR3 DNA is TGTGCCAGCACCCAGCGACCCGTCGGGTCTGGAAACACCATATATTTT. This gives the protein CASTQRPVGSGNTIYF.

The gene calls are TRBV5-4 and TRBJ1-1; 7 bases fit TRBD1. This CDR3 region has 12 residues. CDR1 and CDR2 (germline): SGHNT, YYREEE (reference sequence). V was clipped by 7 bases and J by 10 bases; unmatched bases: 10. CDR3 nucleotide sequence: TGTGCCAGCTTAGGGGGCTCTGGTCGAGCTTTCTTT. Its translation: CASLGGSGRAFF.

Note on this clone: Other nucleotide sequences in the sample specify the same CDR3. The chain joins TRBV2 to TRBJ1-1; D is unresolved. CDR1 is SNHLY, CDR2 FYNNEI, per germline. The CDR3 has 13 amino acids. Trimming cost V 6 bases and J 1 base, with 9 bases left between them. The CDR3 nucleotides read TGTGCCAGCAGCCGGACCGAGAACACTGAAGCTTTCTTT. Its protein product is CASSRTENTEAFF. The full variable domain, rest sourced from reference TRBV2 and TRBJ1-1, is EPEVTQTPSHQVTQMGQEVILRCVPISNHLYFYWYRQILGQKVEFLVSFYNNEISEKSEIFDDQFSVERPDGSNFTLKIRSTKLEDSAMYFCASSRTENTEAFFGQGTRLTVV.

CDR3 coding DNA: TGTGCCAGCAGCTTAAGCCTCTCCAGCAACACCGGGGAGCTGTTTTTT. Protein sequence: CASSLSLSSNTGELFF. V and J are TRBV7-8 and TRBJ2-2; D gene ambiguous. The V and J ends lost 2 bases and 2 bases respectively, with 12 bases between them. The CDR3 sequence is 16 residues long. Per the germline V gene, CDR1 is SGHVS and CDR2 is FQNEAQ.

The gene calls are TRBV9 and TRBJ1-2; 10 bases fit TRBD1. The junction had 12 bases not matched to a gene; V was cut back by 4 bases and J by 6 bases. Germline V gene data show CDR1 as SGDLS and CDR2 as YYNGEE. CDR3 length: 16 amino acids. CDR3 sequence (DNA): TGTGCCAGCAGCCGTAGATTGACAGGGGGCTTTGATGGCTACACCTTC. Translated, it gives CASSRRLTGGFDGYTF.

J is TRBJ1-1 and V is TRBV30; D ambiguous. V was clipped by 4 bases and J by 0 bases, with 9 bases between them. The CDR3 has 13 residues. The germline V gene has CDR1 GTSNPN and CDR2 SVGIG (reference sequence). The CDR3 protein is CAWTLDLNTEAFF. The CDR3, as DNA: TGTGCCTGGACCTTGGACTTGAACACTGAAGCTTTCTTT.

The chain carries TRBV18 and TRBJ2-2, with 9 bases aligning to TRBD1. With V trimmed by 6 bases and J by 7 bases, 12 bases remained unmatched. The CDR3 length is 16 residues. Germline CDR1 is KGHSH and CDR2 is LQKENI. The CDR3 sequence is CASSMTGTGPFGELFF. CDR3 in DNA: TGTGCCAGCTCGATGACCGGGACAGGGCCTTTCGGGGAGCTGTTTTTT. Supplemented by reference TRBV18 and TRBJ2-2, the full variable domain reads NAGVMQNPRHLVRRRGQEARLRCSPMKGHSHVYWYRQLPEEGLKFMVYLQKENIIDESGMPKERFSAEFPKEGPSILRIQQVVRGDSAAYFCASSMTGTGPFGELFFGEGSRLTVL.

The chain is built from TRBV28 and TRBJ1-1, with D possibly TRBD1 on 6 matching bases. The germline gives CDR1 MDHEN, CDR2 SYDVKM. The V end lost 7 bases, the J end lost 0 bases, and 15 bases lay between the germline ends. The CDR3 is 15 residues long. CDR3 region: CASISLRGLNTEAFF. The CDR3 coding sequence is TGTGCCAGCATATCACTGAGGGGGTTGAACACTGAAGCTTTCTTT. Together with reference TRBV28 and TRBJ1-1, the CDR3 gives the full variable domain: DVKVTQSSRYLVKRTGEKVFLECVQDMDHENMFWYRQDPGLGLRLIYFSYDVKMKEKGDIPEGYSVSREKKERFSLILESASTNQTSMYLCASISLRGLNTEAFFGQGTRLTVV.

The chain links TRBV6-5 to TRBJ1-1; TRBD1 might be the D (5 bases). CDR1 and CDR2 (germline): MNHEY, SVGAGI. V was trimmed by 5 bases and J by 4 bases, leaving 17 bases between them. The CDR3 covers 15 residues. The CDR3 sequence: CASSPSNGGGTEAFF. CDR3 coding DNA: TGTGCCAGCAGTCCCTCCAATGGGGGTGGCACTGAAGCTTTCTTT.

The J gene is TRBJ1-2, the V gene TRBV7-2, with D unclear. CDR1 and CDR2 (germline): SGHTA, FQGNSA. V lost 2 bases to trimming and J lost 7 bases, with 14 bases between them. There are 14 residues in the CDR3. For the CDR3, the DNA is TGTGCCAGCAGCTTATGGCGGACCTTCGGTGGCTACACCTTC. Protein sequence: CASSLWRTFGGYTF.

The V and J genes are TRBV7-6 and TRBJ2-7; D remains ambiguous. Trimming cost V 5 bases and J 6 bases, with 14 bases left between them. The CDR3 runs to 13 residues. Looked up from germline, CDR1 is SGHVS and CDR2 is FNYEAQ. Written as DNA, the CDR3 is TGTGCCAGCAGCACCGGCCACCTGGGCGAGCAGTACTTC. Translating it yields CASSTGHLGEQYF.

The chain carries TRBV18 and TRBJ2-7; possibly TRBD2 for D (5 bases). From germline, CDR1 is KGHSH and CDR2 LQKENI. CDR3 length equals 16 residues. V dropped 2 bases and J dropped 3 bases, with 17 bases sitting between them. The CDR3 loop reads CASSPASAGGIYEQYF. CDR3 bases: TGTGCCAGCTCACCAGCTTCGGCAGGAGGTATCTACGAGCAGTACTTC.

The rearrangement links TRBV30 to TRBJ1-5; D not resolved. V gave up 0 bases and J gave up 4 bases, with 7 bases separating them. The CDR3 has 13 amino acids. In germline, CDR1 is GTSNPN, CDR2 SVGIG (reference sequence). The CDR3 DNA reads TGTGCCTGGAGTGTACGGGAGAATCAGCCCCAGCATTTT. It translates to CAWSVRENQPQHF. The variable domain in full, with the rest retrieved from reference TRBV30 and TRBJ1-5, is SQTIHQWPATLVQPVGSPLSLECTVEGTSNPNLYWYRQAAGRGLQLLFYSVGIGQISSEVPQNLSASRPQDRQFILSSKKLLLSDSGFYLCAWSVRENQPQHFGDGTRLSIL.

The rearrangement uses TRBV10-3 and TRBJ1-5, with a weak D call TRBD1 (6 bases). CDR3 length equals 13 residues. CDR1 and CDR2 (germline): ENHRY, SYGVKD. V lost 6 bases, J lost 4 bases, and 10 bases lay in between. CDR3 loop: CAIRGGVNQPQHF. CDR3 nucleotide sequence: TGTGCCATCAGAGGGGGGGTGAATCAGCCCCAGCATTTT.

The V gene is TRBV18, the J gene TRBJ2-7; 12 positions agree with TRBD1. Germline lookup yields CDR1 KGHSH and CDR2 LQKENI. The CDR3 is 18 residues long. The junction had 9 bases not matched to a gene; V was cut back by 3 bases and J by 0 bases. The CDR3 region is CASSPKGQGASPSYEQYF. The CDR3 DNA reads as TGTGCCAGCTCACCCAAGGGACAGGGGGCGTCCCCCTCCTACGAGCAGTACTTC.

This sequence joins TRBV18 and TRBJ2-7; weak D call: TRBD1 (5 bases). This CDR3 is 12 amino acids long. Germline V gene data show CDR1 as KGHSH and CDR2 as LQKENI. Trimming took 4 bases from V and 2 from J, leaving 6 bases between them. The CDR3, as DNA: TGTGCCAGCTCACAACAGGCCTACGAGCAGTACTTC. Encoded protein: CASSQQAYEQYF.

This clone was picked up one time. Written as DNA, the CDR3 is TGTGCCAGCAGCTTAGTACCGGGGGACGGCAATGAGCAGTTCTTC. This codes for CASSLVPGDGNEQFF. J is TRBJ2-1 and V is TRBV7-8, with D perhaps TRBD2 (6 bases). The CDR3 runs to 15 residues. Trimming shortened V by 1 base and J by 6 bases, and 13 bases separated the two germline ends. Per the germline V gene, CDR1 is SGHVS and CDR2 is FQNEAQ.

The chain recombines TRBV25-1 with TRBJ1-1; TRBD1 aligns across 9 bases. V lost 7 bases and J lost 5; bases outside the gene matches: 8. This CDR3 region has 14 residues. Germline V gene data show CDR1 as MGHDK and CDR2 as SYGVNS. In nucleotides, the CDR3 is TGTGCCAGCACACGCGGGACAGGGTATACTGAAGCTTTCTTT. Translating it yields CASTRGTGYTEAFF.

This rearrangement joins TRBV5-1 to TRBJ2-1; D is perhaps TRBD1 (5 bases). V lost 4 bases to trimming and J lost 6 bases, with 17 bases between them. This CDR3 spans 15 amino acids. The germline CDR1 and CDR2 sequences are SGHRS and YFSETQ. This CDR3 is CASSPGPLGRNEQFF. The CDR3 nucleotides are TGCGCCAGCAGCCCGGGCCCCCTGGGGCGCAATGAGCAGTTCTTC.

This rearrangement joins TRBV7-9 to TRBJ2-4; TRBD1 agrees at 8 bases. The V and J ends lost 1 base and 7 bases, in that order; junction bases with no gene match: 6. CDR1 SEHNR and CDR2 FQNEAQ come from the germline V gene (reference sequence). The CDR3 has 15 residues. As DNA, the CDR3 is TGTGCCAGCAGCTTAGGGACAGGGTCGATTAACATTCAGTACTTC. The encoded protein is CASSLGTGSINIQYF.

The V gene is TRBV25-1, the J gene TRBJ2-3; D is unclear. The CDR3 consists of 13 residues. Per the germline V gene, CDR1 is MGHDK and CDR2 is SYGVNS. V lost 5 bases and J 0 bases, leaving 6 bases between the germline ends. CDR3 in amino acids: CASSRGSTDTQYF. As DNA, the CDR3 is TGTGCCAGCAGTAGAGGTAGCACAGATACGCAGTATTTT.

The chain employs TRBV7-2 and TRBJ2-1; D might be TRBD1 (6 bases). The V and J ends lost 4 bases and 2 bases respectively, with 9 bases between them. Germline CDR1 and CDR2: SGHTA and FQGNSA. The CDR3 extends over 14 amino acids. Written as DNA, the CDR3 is TGTGCCAGCAGCTACGGACAGACCTACAATGAGCAGTTCTTC. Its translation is CASSYGQTYNEQFF.

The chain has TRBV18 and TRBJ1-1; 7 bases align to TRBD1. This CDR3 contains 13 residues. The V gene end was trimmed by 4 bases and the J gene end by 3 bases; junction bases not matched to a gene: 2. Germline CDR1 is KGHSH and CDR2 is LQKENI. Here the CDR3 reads CASSQGADTEAFF. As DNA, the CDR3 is TGTGCCAGCTCACAGGGGGCGGACACTGAAGCTTTCTTT.

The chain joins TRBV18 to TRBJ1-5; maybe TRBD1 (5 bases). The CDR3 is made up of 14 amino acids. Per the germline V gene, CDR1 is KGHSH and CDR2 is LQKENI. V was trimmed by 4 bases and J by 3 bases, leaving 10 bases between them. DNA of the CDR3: TGTGCCAGCTCACTGGGGGGACCCAATCAGCCCCAGCATTTT. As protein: CASSLGGPNQPQHF.

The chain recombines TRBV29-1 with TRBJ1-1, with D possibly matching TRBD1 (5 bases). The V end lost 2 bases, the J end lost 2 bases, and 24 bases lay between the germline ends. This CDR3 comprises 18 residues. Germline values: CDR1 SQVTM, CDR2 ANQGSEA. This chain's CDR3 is CSVEKAGGRGGGNTEAFF. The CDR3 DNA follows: TGCAGCGTTGAAAAGGCGGGCGGGCGCGGGGGAGGAAACACTGAAGCTTTCTTT.

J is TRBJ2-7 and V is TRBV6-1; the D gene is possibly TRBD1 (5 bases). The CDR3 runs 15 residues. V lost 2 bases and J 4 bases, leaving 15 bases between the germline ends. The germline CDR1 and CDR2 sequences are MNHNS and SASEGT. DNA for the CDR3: TGTGCCAGCAGTGAAAAACAGGTTTACGGGTACGAGCAGTACTTC. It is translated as CASSEKQVYGYEQYF.

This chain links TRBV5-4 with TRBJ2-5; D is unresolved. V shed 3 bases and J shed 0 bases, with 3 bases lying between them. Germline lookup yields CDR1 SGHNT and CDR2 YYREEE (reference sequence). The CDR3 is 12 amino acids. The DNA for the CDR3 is TGTGCCAGCAGCTGGGACCAAGAGACCCAGTACTTC. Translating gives CASSWDQETQYF.

The CDR3 spells CSVFTGANYGYTF. For the CDR3, the DNA is TGCAGCGTTTTCACCGGGGCTAACTATGGCTACACCTTC. V usage is TRBV29-1 and J usage is TRBJ1-2; no definite D call. V lost 5 bases, J lost 0 bases, and 10 bases lay in between. This CDR3 comprises 13 residues. Germline V CDR1 and CDR2: SQVTM, ANQGSEA. Together with reference TRBV29-1 and TRBJ1-2, the CDR3 gives the full variable domain: SAVISQKPSRDICQRGTSLTIQCQVDSQVTMMFWYRQQPGQSLTLIATANQGSEATYESGFVIDKFPISRPNLTFSTLTVSNMSPEDSSIYLCSVFTGANYGYTFGSGTRLTVV.

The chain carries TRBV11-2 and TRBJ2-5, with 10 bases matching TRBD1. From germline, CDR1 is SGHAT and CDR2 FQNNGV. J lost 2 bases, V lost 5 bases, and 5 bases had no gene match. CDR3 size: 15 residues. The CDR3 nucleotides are TGTGCCAGCAGCCGTGGGACAGGGGCTCAAGAGACCCAGTACTTC. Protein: CASSRGTGAQETQYF.

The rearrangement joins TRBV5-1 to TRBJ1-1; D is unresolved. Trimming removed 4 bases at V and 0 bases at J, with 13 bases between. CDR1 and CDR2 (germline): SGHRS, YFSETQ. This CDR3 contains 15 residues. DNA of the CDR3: TGCGCCAGCAGCCCGGAACGAGTCATGAACACTGAAGCTTTCTTT. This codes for CASSPERVMNTEAFF.

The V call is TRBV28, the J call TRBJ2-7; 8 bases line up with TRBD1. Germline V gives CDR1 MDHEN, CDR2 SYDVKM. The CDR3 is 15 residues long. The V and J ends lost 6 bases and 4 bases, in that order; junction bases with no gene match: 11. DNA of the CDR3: TGTGCCAGCAGCCTCCCGACAGGGGCGGGATACGAGCAGTACTTC. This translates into CASSLPTGAGYEQYF.

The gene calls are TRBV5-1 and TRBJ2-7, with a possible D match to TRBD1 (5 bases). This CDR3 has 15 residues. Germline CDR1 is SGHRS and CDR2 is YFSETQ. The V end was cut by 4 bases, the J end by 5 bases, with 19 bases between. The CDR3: CASSGETGFLDEQYF. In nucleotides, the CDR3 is TGCGCCAGCAGCGGAGAAACAGGTTTCCTGGACGAGCAGTACTTC.